The rows below give T cell receptor beta chains drawn from one sample of a study of T cells of healthy individuals. MiXCR, applied by TCRdb to the 5' RACE reads, yields one record per CDR3 protein. The sample consists of 90,000 to 100,000 distinct CDR3 sequences, approximately 16% of them appearing once. These receptors all come from a human donor in good health. The CDR3 runs from the conserved cysteine through the conserved F or W. The D gene is left open where the match is weak. Some rows mark clone size as missing; the rest say once, few, many or name a class of expanded clone.

clone size: few
V gene: TRBV15
J gene: TRBJ1-3
D gene: TRBD1
CDR3 protein: CATSSLRQGVGNTIYF
CDR3 DNA: TGTGCCACCAGCAGCTTAAGACAGGGCGTCGGAAACACCATATATTTT

clone size: .
V gene: TRBV6-2/TRBV6-3
J gene: TRBJ2-7
D gene: .
CDR3 protein: CASSYSRGRDYEQYF
CDR3 DNA: TGTGCCAGCAGTTACTCGAGGGGCAGAGACTACGAGCAGTACTTC

clone size: few
V gene: TRBV7-3
J gene: TRBJ2-3
D gene: .
CDR3 protein: CASSWDTDTQYF
CDR3 DNA: TGTGCCAGCAGCTGGGACACAGATACGCAGTATTTT

clone size: .
V gene: TRBV4-2
J gene: TRBJ1-2
D gene: .
CDR3 protein: CASGQEAPKNYGYTF
CDR3 DNA: TGTGCCAGCGGCCAAGAAGCACCCAAGAACTATGGCTACACCTTC

clone size: few
V gene: TRBV29-1
J gene: TRBJ2-7
D gene: .
CDR3 protein: CSAVFGSYEQYF
CDR3 DNA: TGCAGCGCAGTGTTCGGGTCCTACGAGCAGTACTTC

clone size: many
V gene: TRBV20-1
J gene: TRBJ1-5
D gene: TRBD1
CDR3 protein: CSARWTGVSNQPQHF
CDR3 DNA: TGCAGTGCTCGCTGGACAGGGGTAAGCAATCAGCCCCAGCATTTT

clone size: .
V gene: TRBV5-1
J gene: TRBJ2-1
D gene: .
CDR3 protein: CASSSSGPLGGQFF
CDR3 DNA: TGCGCCAGCAGCTCATCGGGGCCGCTTGGGGGGCAGTTCTTC

clone size: few
V gene: TRBV20-1
J gene: TRBJ2-5
D gene: TRBD2
CDR3 protein: CSSTPSRTSGGLQETQYF
CDR3 DNA: TGCAGTTCCACCCCGTCGCGGACTAGCGGGGGGCTCCAAGAGACCCAGTACTTC

clone size: few
V gene: TRBV5-5
J gene: TRBJ2-5
D gene: .
CDR3 protein: CASSLLRVQETQYF
CDR3 DNA: TGTGCCAGCAGCTTGCTCAGGGTCCAAGAGACCCAGTACTTC

clone size: .
V gene: TRBV7-2
J gene: TRBJ1-1
D gene: .
CDR3 protein: CASSLAGAGSWTEAFF
CDR3 DNA: TGTGCCAGCAGCTTAGCAGGGGCAGGTTCGTGGACTGAAGCTTTCTTT

clone size: few
V gene: TRBV11-1
J gene: TRBJ2-5
D gene: TRBD1
CDR3 protein: CASSADRYQETQYF
CDR3 DNA: TGTGCCAGCAGCGCGGACAGGTACCAAGAGACCCAGTACTTC

clone size: few
V gene: TRBV10-3
J gene: TRBJ1-6
D gene: .
CDR3 protein: CAISDSSYNSPLHF
CDR3 DNA: TGTGCCATCAGTGACAGCTCCTATAATTCACCCCTCCACTTT

clone size: many
V gene: TRBV25-1
J gene: TRBJ2-1
D gene: TRBD2
CDR3 protein: CASSERTSASYNEQFF
CDR3 DNA: TGTGCCAGCAGTGAACGAACTAGCGCCTCCTACAATGAGCAGTTCTTC

clone size: .
V gene: TRBV6-5
J gene: TRBJ2-1
D gene: TRBD1
CDR3 protein: CASSYPGQGKGYEQFF
CDR3 DNA: TGTGCCAGCAGTTACCCCGGACAGGGGAAGGGCTATGAGCAGTTCTTC

clone size: .
V gene: TRBV6-5
J gene: TRBJ2-7
D gene: TRBD1
CDR3 protein: CASAGQGRYEQYF
CDR3 DNA: TGTGCCAGCGCTGGACAGGGGCGGTACGAGCAGTACTTC

clone size: .
V gene: TRBV9
J gene: TRBJ2-7
D gene: .
CDR3 protein: CASSVAGAPTYEQYF
CDR3 DNA: TGTGCCAGCAGCGTAGCAGGGGCGCCAACCTACGAGCAGTACTTC

clone size: few
V gene: TRBV4-3
J gene: TRBJ2-2
D gene: .
CDR3 protein: CASSQRTRNTGELFF
CDR3 DNA: TGCGCCAGCAGCCAAAGAACACGGAACACCGGGGAGCTGTTTTTT

clone size: few
V gene: TRBV3-1
J gene: TRBJ2-1
D gene: .
CDR3 protein: CASSTGVGEQFF
CDR3 DNA: TGTGCCAGCAGCACGGGTGTCGGTGAGCAGTTCTTC

clone size: many
V gene: TRBV20-1
J gene: TRBJ2-7
D gene: .
CDR3 protein: CSARDPPYQYF
CDR3 DNA: TGCAGTGCTAGAGATCCTCCCTACCAGTACTTC

clone size: few
V gene: TRBV4-3
J gene: TRBJ2-5
D gene: .
CDR3 protein: CASSQDPAGETQYF
CDR3 DNA: TGCGCCAGCAGCCAAGATCCGGCGGGTGAGACCCAGTACTTC

clone size: few
V gene: TRBV13
J gene: TRBJ1-2
D gene: .
CDR3 protein: CASSYPEGNYGYTF
CDR3 DNA: TGTGCCAGCAGCTACCCGGAGGGGAACTATGGCTACACCTTC

clone size: .
V gene: TRBV28
J gene: TRBJ1-5
D gene: .
CDR3 protein: CASGGGENQPQHF
CDR3 DNA: TGTGCCAGCGGAGGGGGGGAAAATCAGCCCCAGCATTTT

clone size: few
V gene: TRBV6-2/TRBV6-3
J gene: TRBJ1-1
D gene: .
CDR3 protein: CASSYYSGSTEAFF
CDR3 DNA: TGTGCCAGCAGTTACTATAGTGGTTCGACTGAAGCTTTCTTT

clone size: few
V gene: TRBV7-2
J gene: TRBJ2-6
D gene: .
CDR3 protein: CASSRMAGANVLTF
CDR3 DNA: TGTGCCAGCAGTCGGATGGCCGGGGCCAACGTCCTGACTTTC

clone size: .
V gene: TRBV6-2/TRBV6-3
J gene: TRBJ2-1
D gene: .
CDR3 protein: CASSQRDFHNEQFF
CDR3 DNA: TGTGCCAGCAGCCAACGGGACTTCCACAATGAGCAGTTCTTC

clone size: .
V gene: TRBV20-1
J gene: TRBJ1-6
D gene: .
CDR3 protein: CSATSGGGSYNSPLHF
CDR3 DNA: TGCAGTGCGACCTCGGGGGGGGGGTCCTATAATTCACCCCTCCACTTT